This T cell receptor (beta chain) was observed in a study of T-cell memory formation after mild COVID-19. This clonotype was detected ten times or more. TCRdb reprocessed the 5' RACE reads via MiXCR and lists one record per CDR3 protein. The profile shows about 210,000 distinct CDR3 sequences, over 9.5% of them singletons. Germline trimming cut 5 bases from V and 5 bases from J; bases unmatched to any gene: 12. The CDR3 loop spans 18 amino acids. Germline V lookup: CDR1 SGHAT, CDR2 FQNNGV. This sequence originates from a man younger than 30 who had mild COVID-19 (a few samples of this study predate the infection). Cell type and time point are not known. Sequencing used PBMCs or a T cell subset sorted from them (not recorded which). The genes are TRBV11-2 and TRBJ2-5; the match to TRBD2 covers 15 bases. CDR3 nucleotide sequence: TGTGCCAGCAGCCCCAAGAGGACTAGCGGGGGGGCCCCGGAGACCCAGTACTTC. Its translation is CASSPKRTSGGAPETQYF.